This T cell receptor beta chain was retrieved from a study of human T cells and chemical hapten exposure. Time point denoted: pre-sensitization, week 0. As for treatment: therapeutic diphenylcyclopropenone sensitization with weekly scalp DPC. Researchers extracted total RNA from unfractionated whole blood. This clonotype was counted at least ten times. The study used a library that attached unique molecular identifiers to individual cDNA molecules. MiXCR, run by TCRdb on the RACE reads, gives a single entry per CDR3 protein. The sample lists tens of thousands of distinct CDR3 sequences, less than 15% seen once, with 1.9% in the top ten. The sample here was whole blood, taken in connection with sensitization to the hapten diphenylcyclopropenone (DPC). The clonotype originates from a woman aged 40-49 years with alopecia areata. Some clones in this sample may be carry-over from other donors' samples.

CDR3 loop: CATQTRQENTGELFF. In DNA, the CDR3 is TGTGCCACCCAGACCCGACAGGAGAACACCGGGGAGCTGTTTTTT. This chain links TRBV11-3 with TRBJ2-2, with D perhaps TRBD1 (6 bases). The V and J ends lost 10 bases and 1 base respectively, with 16 bases between them. The CDR3 is 15 amino acids. Per germline, CDR1 SGHNT and CDR2 YENEEA.